This T cell receptor (beta chain) was retrieved from a study of OX40 agonist ivuxolimab in advanced cancers. In the study overall: Those treated in dose escalation had hepatocellular carcinoma, melanoma, renal cell cancer or head and neck cancer. Age averaged about 66 years (range roughly 23 to 80), and 80% to 90% were male.

Study results and limitations: There was clonal expansion of CD4+ and CD8+ blood T cells by week 6 at 0.1 to 3.0 mg/kg.

Autoimmune disease history or systemic immunosuppression led to patients being barred. The CDR3 is 15 residues long. Germline values: CDR1 LNHDA, CDR2 SQIVND (reference sequence). V lost 5 bases to trimming and J lost 5 bases, with 18 bases between them. Assay: immunoSEQ multiplex PCR; the TCRdb copy retains only in-frame clones and omits some. The data hold 6,500 to 8,000 clones, with about 84% observed a single time. This clone was seen only a few times. Its specificity is not known. Sample: CD4+ or CD8+ T cells sorted from blood, taken in a trial of the OX40 agonist ivuxolimab. The chain carries TRBV19 and TRBJ1-2; possible D gene TRBD1, 6 bases. This receptor was obtained from an adult with an advanced solid tumor such as melanoma, head and neck, liver or kidney cancer. DNA for the CDR3: TGTGCCAGTAGTGCGCCTCCCGACAGGATTTATGGCTACACCTTC. Translated: CASSAPPDRIYGYTF.